This section outlines one T cell receptor (beta chain) sequence together with its context. Its cognate antigen is unknown. Relative to the germline gene, one junction end is altered; a read error may explain this. These data come from a study of tumor-infiltrating lymphocytes in primary liver carcinoma. The overall study: Patients, male and female, were 30 to 69 years old. Notes on the study in general: Reduced overlap was seen in tumor-adjacent and tumor-blood pairs versus tumor region pairs. Tumor top-250-clone fractions significantly exceeded those of blood (p = 0.039).

DNA and RNA were both co-extracted from around 20-30 mg of bulk tissue that had not been sorted. The authors sampled five separate regions per tumor. With about 470 ng total RNA as template and a constant-region primer, TCR beta cDNA was made. Slightly modified ARM-PCR, run as three nested multiplex PCR rounds, produced the TCR beta libraries. The first two PCR rounds used TRBV1-TRBV30 primers with a Cbeta primer, 9 to 10 cycles each. One entry per CDR3 protein results from TCRdb running MiXCR on the multiplex PCR reads. Of 100,000 to 150,000 distinct CDR3 sequences in the sample, 60% to 80% were seen once. The CDR3 runs to 16 residues. Germline V lookup: CDR1 SGHDN, CDR2 FVKESK.

Sequencing was done on a sample of liver tumor tissue from sampling region 3. Specified subset: tumor region T3, left-lateral pole. This chain joins TRBV14 and TRBJ1-1; 7 bases are a match to TRBD1. The receptor's source is a woman aged 60-75 years with primary liver carcinoma and hepatitis B virus infection. CDR3 DNA: TGTGCCAGCACCCATCGCGATGACAGGGCGAACACTGAAGCTTCCTTT. Its translation: CASTHRDDRANTEASF.